This T cell receptor beta chain is drawn from a study of CD8 T cells in ankylosing spondylitis. TCRdb re-called the 5' RACE reads through MiXCR, storing one row per CDR3 protein. The sample lists 800,000 to 900,000 distinct CDR3 sequences, about 11% occurring once. The CDR3 extends over 13 amino acids. The ends were cut back, 6 bases at V and 10 bases at J, with 18 bases in the middle. From germline, CDR1 is MNHNY and CDR2 SVGAGI (reference sequence). Points on this clonotype: Its specificity is unknown.

Study-level findings and limits: CD8+ cells made up the disease-linked clones, which were relatively rare in peripheral blood. A TCR beta motif of 7 to 9 highly homologous variants seemed to mark ankylosing spondylitis blood. According to the report, clones linked to the disease were significantly enriched in matched synovial fluid samples taken from ankylosing spondylitis patients.

Sequenced material: blood, either unsorted or a sorted T cell fraction (not recorded which). The origin of this receptor is a male donor with ankylosing spondylitis. This chain links TRBV6-6 with TRBJ1-2; a possible D gene is TRBD1 (5 bases). CDR3 nucleotides: TGTGCCAGCAGCTTCCGACAGCCCCCGTACTACACCTTC. Translated, it gives CASSFRQPPYYTF.